Below, 21 T cell receptor beta chains from the same sample are listed, as sequenced in a study of patients and donors after allogeneic stem cell transplantation. TCRdb reprocessed the RT-PCR reads with MiXCR, giving one entry per CDR3 protein. The sample carries about 960,000 distinct CDR3 sequences, over 15% recorded once. Sequences were obtained from blood, either unsorted or a sorted T cell fraction (not recorded which). The source of these receptors is a human donor who was either an allogeneic HSCT recipient or a stem cell or donor lymphocyte infusion donor (not recorded which). It is not recorded whose cells these are; they may come from a transplant donor.

This clonotype showed up just a few times. J is TRBJ2-1 and V is TRBV6-5; 8 bases fit TRBD2. The trim removed 2 bases at V and 5 bases at J, leaving 5 bases unmatched. There are 15 residues in the CDR3. Germline CDR1 is MNHEY and CDR2 is SVGAGI. CDR3: CASSYGGGRNNEQFF. The DNA for the CDR3 is TGTGCCAGCAGTTACGGTGGCGGGAGGAACAATGAGCAGTTCTTC.

The V gene is TRBV18, the J gene TRBJ1-1; no clear D gene. The germline gives CDR1 KGHSH, CDR2 LQKENI. This CDR3 comprises 16 residues. V lost 2 bases to trimming and J lost 1 base, with 14 bases between them. CDR3 sequence: CASSPSNRGGNTEAFF. As DNA, the CDR3 is TGTGCCAGCTCACCATCAAACCGGGGAGGGAACACTGAAGCTTTCTTT. The full variable domain, in which reference TRBV18 and TRBJ1-1 provide the parts outside the CDR3, is NAGVMQNPRHLVRRRGQEARLRCSPMKGHSHVYWYRQLPEEGLKFMVYLQKENIIDESGMPKERFSAEFPKEGPSILRIQQVVRGDSAAYFCASSPSNRGGNTEAFFGQGTRLTVV.

This clonotype was seen a few times. The chain has TRBV11-3 and TRBJ2-5; TRBD1 matches 7 bases. The trim removed 6 bases at V and 7 bases at J, leaving 8 bases unmatched. Germline CDR1 reads SGHNT; CDR2 reads YENEEA. The CDR3 covers 13 residues. The CDR3 reads CASSPDRVVTQYF. CDR3 nucleotides: TGTGCCAGCAGTCCCGACAGGGTCGTGACCCAGTACTTC.

Worth noting for this clonotype: A junction boundary mismatches the germline segment, possibly from a read error. Here the CDR3 reads CASSDGRTASGNIIYF. The CDR3 nucleotides read TGTGCCAGCAGTGACGGACGGACTGCCTCTGGAAACATCATATATTTT. The V call is TRBV2, the J call TRBJ1-3; D gene ambiguous. The germline V gene has CDR1 SNHLY and CDR2 FYNNEI. The CDR3 is made up of 16 amino acids.

The rearrangement uses TRBV7-9 and TRBJ1-2; no firm D call. V was trimmed by 4 bases and J by 4 bases, leaving 19 bases between them. The CDR3 loop spans 16 amino acids. CDR1 is SEHNR, CDR2 FQNEAQ, per germline (reference sequence). The CDR3 DNA follows: TGTGCCAGCAGCTCCCCCGGCCCGGGAGGTGGCTATGGCTACACCTTC. Its translation: CASSSPGPGGGYGYTF.

This chain joins TRBV24-1 and TRBJ2-1; a possible D gene is TRBD2 (5 bases). Germline loops: CDR1 KGHDR, CDR2 SFDVKD. The CDR3 is 15 residues long. Between the trimmed V and J ends, which lost 3 bases and 5 bases, there was a span of 13 bases. The CDR3 DNA is TGTGCCACCAGTGATCCCCCGGGAAGGAACAATGAGCAGTTCTTC. Amino acids: CATSDPPGRNNEQFF.

Only a few counts were recorded for this clonotype. The chain uses TRBV27 and TRBJ2-2; possibly TRBD2 for D (5 bases). Trimming shortened V by 7 bases and J by 1 base, and 10 bases separated the two germline ends. The CDR3 runs 14 residues. In germline, CDR1 is MNHEY, CDR2 SMNVEV (reference sequence). CDR3 amino acids: CASTTGMNTGELFF. The CDR3 DNA sequence: TGTGCCAGCACCACCGGGATGAACACCGGGGAGCTGTTTTTT.

There are a few counts of this clonotype. The V and J genes are TRBV12-3 or TRBV12-4 and TRBJ2-5; D remains unclear. The length of the CDR3 is 13 residues. Trimming removed 1 base from V and 4 bases from J, with 7 bases in between. The CDR3 spells CASSLVPRETQYF. For the CDR3, the DNA is TGTGCCAGCAGTTTAGTCCCCAGAGAGACCCAGTACTTC.

This clonotype was counted ten times or more. The V gene is TRBV7-9, the J gene TRBJ2-1; D gene unclear. Germline CDR1 reads SEHNR; CDR2 reads FQNEAQ (reference sequence). This CDR3 has 13 residues. V was trimmed by 3 bases and J by 9 bases, leaving 12 bases between them. CDR3 amino acids: CASSFRLAAEQFF. Here the CDR3 DNA reads TGTGCCAGCAGCTTTAGACTCGCAGCTGAGCAGTTCTTC.

Only a few counts were recorded for this clonotype. This rearrangement joins TRBV10-3 to TRBJ1-1; the D gene is possibly TRBD1 (5 bases). The length of the CDR3 is 16 residues. The V end was cut by 4 bases, the J end by 3 bases, with 18 bases between. Germline-derived CDR1 and CDR2 are ENHRY and SYGVKD. For the CDR3, the DNA is TGTGCCATCAGTGTCAAGGGACGGGTGGTCGACACTGAAGCTTTCTTT. Its translation: CAISVKGRVVDTEAFF.

In this sample, this clonotype turned up a few times. One junction end disagrees with the germline gene, perhaps due to a read error. DNA for the CDR3: TGTGCCAGCAGTTTAACCGCTAGCACAGTCTTC. It translates to CASSLTASTVF. The chain joins TRBV12-3 or TRBV12-4 to TRBJ2-1; D possibly corresponds to TRBD2 (5 bases). CDR3 length: 11 amino acids.

The chain links TRBV29-1 to TRBJ1-2; TRBD1 might be the D (5 bases). The CDR3 has 12 amino acids. V lost 7 bases, J lost 4 bases, and 13 bases lay in between. CDR1 SQVTM and CDR2 ANQGSEA come from the germline V gene. The DNA of the CDR3 is TGCAGCGCCCAAGACAGAGCCTATGGCTACACCTTC. Amino acids: CSAQDRAYGYTF.

This chain uses TRBV21-1 with TRBJ2-7; whether TRBD2, the table's D call, matches the DNA was not checked. TRBV21-1 is marked as a pseudogene. This CDR3 spans 17 amino acids. In nucleotides, the CDR3 is TGTGCCAGCAGCAAAAGTTTGCGGCTGGCTCGGCCCACCGAGCAGTACTTC. Protein sequence: CASSKSLRLARPTEQYF.

This clonotype has more than one count but fewer than ten. The rearrangement joins TRBV12-3 or TRBV12-4 to TRBJ2-2; 10 bases are a match to TRBD2. The ends lost 2 bases at V and 0 bases at J; junction bases unmatched: 3. The CDR3 runs 17 residues. The CDR3 DNA follows: TGTGCCAGCAGTTTATCTAGCGGGAGAGCGAACACCGGGGAGCTGTTTTTT. Encoded protein: CASSLSSGRANTGELFF.

This clonotype appeared a few times. The chain carries TRBV12-3 or TRBV12-4 and TRBJ2-4; 7 bases agree with TRBD2. This CDR3 is 14 amino acids long. V gave up 3 bases and J gave up 7 bases; unmatched junction bases: 6. CDR3 amino acids: CASSFYQGGNIQYF. The CDR3 region has the DNA TGTGCCAGCAGTTTTTACCAGGGAGGGAACATTCAGTACTTC.

This clonotype was recorded only once. This chain links TRBV12-3 or TRBV12-4 with TRBJ1-6, with a possible D match to TRBD1 (5 bases). V lost 10 bases and J 6 bases, leaving 19 bases between the germline ends. CDR3 length: 15 amino acids. CDR3 DNA sequence: TGTGCCACCGCGGGGGGTATGCAGGGTAATTCACCCCTCCACTTT. It encodes CATAGGMQGNSPLHF.

This clonotype turned up a few times. This chain connects TRBV12-3 or TRBV12-4 to TRBJ2-2; D unclear. The CDR3 covers 12 residues. With 5 bases removed from V and 3 bases from J, the gap between germline ends came to 4 bases. CDR3 DNA: TGTGCCAGCAGTAATTACACCGGGGAGCTGTTTTTT. Translating gives CASSNYTGELFF.

This clonotype was seen only a few times. This sequence joins TRBV6-5 and TRBJ2-1, with TRBD2 matching over 7 bases. After removal of 2 bases from V and 6 bases from J, the junction contained 10 bases not matched to a gene. CDR1 and CDR2 (germline): MNHEY, SVGAGI. The CDR3 contains 16 residues. The CDR3 nucleotides read TGTGCCAGCAGTTACGCGGCTAGCGGACTCTCCAATGAGCAGTTCTTC. As protein: CASSYAASGLSNEQFF.

This clonotype was counted only a few times. The chain links TRBV20-1 to TRBJ2-3; a possible D gene is TRBD1 (6 bases). Germline V gene sequence: CDR1 DFQATT, CDR2 SNEGSKA (reference sequence). The CDR3 runs 15 residues. Trimming pared 5 bases from V and 4 bases from J, leaving 19 bases between. CDR3 DNA: TGCAGTGCTTCCAGTTGGCTGCACAGGGCAGATACGCAGTATTTT. Its protein is CSASSWLHRADTQYF.

This clonotype appeared a few times. V and J are TRBV20-1 and TRBJ1-6, with 9 nucleotides matching TRBD1. CDR3 size: 13 residues. Germline V gives CDR1 DFQATT, CDR2 SNEGSKA (reference sequence). J was trimmed by 10 bases and V by 6 bases; bases with no gene match: 7. This chain's CDR3 is CSAPGQGGSPLHF. CDR3 nucleotides: TGCAGTGCCCCGGGACAGGGAGGGTCACCCCTCCACTTT.

The chain has TRBV20-1 and TRBJ2-1; tentative D call: TRBD2 (6 bases). The V end lost 3 bases, the J end lost 6 bases, and 18 bases lay between the germline ends. Germline V gene lookup returns CDR1 DFQATT and CDR2 SNEGSKA (reference sequence). This CDR3 is 15 amino acids long. The CDR3 DNA reads as TGCAGTGCTAGTGACCTAGCGACTCCAAGCAATGAGCAGTTCTTC. Translated, it gives CSASDLATPSNEQFF.